The clone carrying this TCR beta chain was detected many times. The antigen is unknown. Time point noted: pre-sensitization, week 0. Treatment of the sample: therapeutic diphenylcyclopropenone sensitization with weekly scalp DPC. This entry is derived from a study of human T cells and chemical hapten exposure. Study-level background: For sensitization, 2% DPC was applied to a roughly 2 cm by roughly 2 cm patch of upper inner arm skin. Study results and limitations: Expanded TCR sets contained significantly more large CDR3 similarity clusters than controls.

The CDR3 covers 14 residues. Germline CDR1 is SEHNR and CDR2 is FQNEAQ (reference sequence). V was trimmed by 5 bases and J by 8 bases, leaving 13 bases between them. Using its own MiXCR run on the RACE reads, TCRdb lists one record per CDR3 protein. The sample comprises tens of thousands of distinct CDR3 sequences, about 6.7% of which are singletons, and 1.5% to 2% rests with the top ten. The sequence came from a woman in her twenties or thirties with alopecia areata. Some clones in this sample may be carry-over from other donors' samples. The chain uses TRBV7-9 and TRBJ1-6; perhaps TRBD1 as D (5 bases). The sample consisted of whole blood, taken in connection with sensitization to the hapten diphenylcyclopropenone (DPC). The CDR3 DNA reads TGTGCCAGCAGCACCGGGGACGGATATTCACCCCTCCACTTT. As protein: CASSTGDGYSPLHF.